The 7 T cell receptor beta chains below come from one sample, sequenced in a study of cytotoxic CD8 clonotypes in ibrutinib-treated CLL. Profiled with immunoSEQ multiplex PCR; TCRdb holds only in-frame clones, not every one. Seen here are hundreds of thousands of clones, roughly 85% observed once, and the top ten hold 6.5% to 8.5%. Sequenced here: PBMCs, sampled before ibrutinib treatment. All receptors come from a human donor with chronic lymphocytic leukemia.

The chain carries TRBV18 and TRBJ2-2; D may be TRBD1 (6 bases). The V and J ends lost 1 base and 5 bases respectively, with 14 bases between them. Germline values: CDR1 KGHSH, CDR2 LQKENI. The CDR3 contains 16 residues. CDR3 bases: TGTGCCAGCTCACCACTCGGGCAGGGGAGTACCGGGGAGCTGTTTTTT. The encoded protein is CASSPLGQGSTGELFF.

The V gene is TRBV5-4, the J gene TRBJ1-3; maybe TRBD1 (5 bases). With 0 bases removed from V and 1 base from J, the gap between germline ends came to 8 bases. Germline V CDR1 and CDR2: SGHNT, YYREEE (reference sequence). This CDR3 comprises 15 residues. The CDR3 region has the DNA TGTGCCAGCAGCTTGGGTGGGGGTTCTGGAAACACCATATATTTT. As protein: CASSLGGGSGNTIYF.

V is TRBV7-2 and J is TRBJ1-2, with 9 bases that match TRBD1. This CDR3 region has 15 residues. Per the germline V gene, CDR1 is SGHTA and CDR2 is FQGNSA. V lost 5 bases to trimming and J lost 8 bases; unmatched junction nucleotides: 12. This CDR3 is CASSPGQGFVYGYTF. The CDR3 DNA is TGTGCCAGCAGCCCCGGACAGGGGTTTGTGTACGGCTACACCTTC.

The genes are TRBV19 and TRBJ1-5; tentative D call: TRBD1 (5 bases). The CDR3 is made up of 15 amino acids. V was clipped by 6 bases and J by 0 bases, with 12 bases between them. Germline V gene lookup returns CDR1 LNHDA and CDR2 SQIVND (reference sequence). CDR3 sequence reads: CASRREGVSNQPQHF. CDR3 nucleotides: TGTGCCAGTAGAAGGGAAGGGGTTAGCAATCAGCCCCAGCATTTT.

The chain joins TRBV5-4 to TRBJ2-2, with D possibly being TRBD1 (5 bases). CDR1 SGHNT and CDR2 YYREEE come from the germline V gene (reference sequence). V was trimmed by 4 bases and J by 4 bases, leaving 14 bases between them. The CDR3 has 15 residues. CDR3 DNA sequence: TGTGCCAGCAGCGAACACAGGTCAGGCACCGGGGAGCTGTTTTTT. Translating gives CASSEHRSGTGELFF.

The rearrangement uses TRBV10-3 and TRBJ2-1, with 7 bases aligning to TRBD2. With 1 base clipped from V and 2 bases from J, the junction kept 5 bases outside the gene matches. The CDR3 has 16 residues. CDR1 is ENHRY, CDR2 SYGVKD, per germline. The CDR3, as DNA: TGTGCCATCAGTGAGTGGGGGGGAGTAACCTACAATGAGCAGTTCTTC. It yields the protein CAISEWGGVTYNEQFF.

Written as DNA, the CDR3 is TGTGCCAGCAGCCGGGGACAGACTTCGAGGTTTCAGTACTTC. Its translation: CASSRGQTSRFQYF. The chain combines TRBV7-2 with TRBJ2-4; TRBD1 matches at 7 bases. CDR1 is SGHTA, CDR2 FQGNSA, per germline. The CDR3 runs to 14 residues. Trimming removed 5 bases from V and 11 bases from J; junction bases left unmatched: 12.